These T cell receptor beta chains were read from a single sample in a study of T-cell reconstitution after alpha-beta-depleted transplantation in children. TCRdb called the PCR reads again in MiXCR, with one record for every CDR3 protein. The sample holds 750,000 to 950,000 distinct CDR3 sequences; less than 20% are singletons and the top ten take about 4.6%. Source: PBMCs, mostly from graft donor cells, taken 360 days after TCRalphabeta/CD19-depleted stem cell transplant. The receptors come from a male patient aged 10 to 17 who had a stem cell transplant for acute lymphoblastic leukemia, so the T cells may come from the graft donor. Both conserved end residues are part of each CDR3. Each record gives: J gene, D gene, clone size, CDR3 length, V gene, CDR3 DNA, CDR3 protein. D genes are given only for firm matches. A row's size may be missing; if present it is once, few, many or a size class.

TRBJ2-2 | TRBD2 | once | 17 | TRBV5-1 | TGCGCCAGCAGCTCCCTACGAAGCGGGAGACTTGCCGGGGAGCTGTTTTTT | CASSSLRSGRLAGELFF
TRBJ2-1 | - | - | 16 | TRBV7-3 | TGTGCCAGCAGCTCAGGAATGGCCAGGGCCTACAATGAGCAGTTCTTC | CASSSGMARAYNEQFF
TRBJ1-1 | - | few | 15 | TRBV19 | TGTGCCAGTAGTATAGATCGGTCAGGCAACACTGAAGCTTTCTTT | CASSIDRSGNTEAFF
TRBJ2-4 | - | - | 19 | TRBV12-3/TRBV12-4 | TGTGCCAGCAGTTTAGAGGGCACAGGCGGGGCTATAGCCAAAAACATTCAGTACTTC | CASSLEGTGGAIAKNIQYF
TRBJ2-1 | TRBD1 | - | 15 | TRBV5-5 | TGTGCCAGCAGCTCAACTGCGGGACAGGGCAATGAGCAGTTCTTC | CASSSTAGQGNEQFF
TRBJ2-3 | - | few | 21 | TRBV27 | TGTGCCAGCAGTTTCTCGCGCTGGACAACCCCCCGGGACAACGAAACAGATACGCAGTATTTT | CASSFSRWTTPRDNETDTQYF
TRBJ2-5 | - | - | 15 | TRBV10-3 | TGTGCCATCAGTGGCCGCTCTAGGGGCCAAGAGACCCAGTACTTC | CAISGRSRGQETQYF
TRBJ2-5 | - | - | 15 | TRBV15 | TGTGCCACCAGCAGAGATATTGACAGGCTTGCGACCCAGTACTTC | CATSRDIDRLATQYF
TRBJ2-7 | TRBD2 | - | 16 | TRBV15 | TGTGCCACCAGCAGAGATTGGCTAGCGGGGACCTACGAGCAGTACTTC | CATSRDWLAGTYEQYF
TRBJ2-1 | TRBD2 | few | 13 | TRBV7-9 | TGTGCCAGCAGCTCCCCGACTAGCGGTGAGCAGTTCTTC | CASSSPTSGEQFF
TRBJ2-1 | - | - | 15 | TRBV5-1 | TGCGCCAGCAGCTTCAGGGGTTCTTGGGATGATGAGCAGTTCTTC | CASSFRGSWDDEQFF
TRBJ2-7 | - | many | 14 | TRBV29-1 | TGCAGCGTTGAAGGGGGGCGCGGGACCTACGAGCAGTACTTC | CSVEGGRGTYEQYF
TRBJ2-1 | - | - | 15 | TRBV7-7 | TGTGCCAGCAGCCCGCGGGATAAGGGGCTGAATGAGCAGTTCTTC | CASSPRDKGLNEQFF
TRBJ2-7 | - | - | 14 | TRBV2 | TGTGCCAGCAGTGGGAGAGGAGGCCCCTACGAGCAGTACTTC | CASSGRGGPYEQYF
TRBJ2-3 | TRBD1 | - | 14 | TRBV24-1 | TGTGCCACCTATACGACAGGGGATACAGATACGCAGTATTTT | CATYTTGDTDTQYF
TRBJ2-2 | - | many | 15 | TRBV2 | TGTGCCAGCAGTGAGATCTTCCCCCACACCGGGGAGCTGTTTTTT | CASSEIFPHTGELFF
TRBJ2-3 | TRBD2 | few | 16 | TRBV4-1 | TGCGCCAGCAGCCATTCCCAGCGGGAGAGCACAGATACGCAGTATTTT | CASSHSQRESTDTQYF
TRBJ2-1 | TRBD2 | few | 14 | TRBV24-1 | TGTGCCACCAGTGATTGGACATCTAGCGGAGAGCAGTTCTTC | CATSDWTSSGEQFF
TRBJ2-5 | - | many | 14 | TRBV7-3 | TGTGCCAGCAGCTCCCTAGGGCGAACAGAGACCCAGTACTTC | CASSSLGRTETQYF
TRBJ1-5 | - | - | 15 | TRBV12-3/TRBV12-4 | TGTGCCAGCAGTTTTAGTATCCTGACCATTCAGCCCCAGCATTTT | CASSFSILTIQPQHF
TRBJ1-5 | - | few | 12 | TRBV27 | TGTGCCAGCAAGAAAAGCAATCAGCCCCAGCATTTT | CASKKSNQPQHF
TRBJ2-7 | - | few | 15 | TRBV12-3/TRBV12-4 | TGTGCCAGCAGTTTAGAGCCGGTTTCCTCCTACGAGCAGTACTTC | CASSLEPVSSYEQYF
TRBJ2-1 | TRBD2 | many | 15 | TRBV5-1 | TGCGCCAGCAGCCCGGGACTAGCGGGCTGGAATGAGCAGTTCTTC | CASSPGLAGWNEQFF